This T cell receptor (beta chain) was retrieved from a study of early T cells in non-severe SARS-CoV-2 infection. Overall study findings and caveats: Sequences matched to VDJdb favored anti-spike CD8 responses, while private and CD4 specificities were missed.

This clonotype was counted at least ten times. The antigen is not known. CDR3 length equals 12 residues. V gave up 9 bases and J gave up 2 bases, with 8 bases separating them. Germline CDR1 reads KGHDR; CDR2 reads SFDVKD. Individual cDNA molecules were tagged with unique molecular identifiers, the study reported. From the 5' RACE reads, TCRdb called clonotypes with MiXCR, one entry per CDR3 protein. This table holds tens of thousands of distinct CDR3 sequences, around 11% found once. The source material was whole blood. The chain employs TRBV24-1 and TRBJ2-3, with D perhaps matching TRBD2 (6 bases). The origin of this receptor is an adult who was a healthcare worker with PCR-confirmed SARS-CoV-2 infection or an uninfected control (not recorded which). CDR3 sequence (DNA): TGTGCCACCGCGGGGTCCACAGATACGCAGTATTTT. Translated: CATAGSTDTQYF.